This T cell receptor (beta chain) was sequenced during a study of CD8 T cell repertoires and HIV-1 epitope variants. Study summary: Each of Twenty-five Gag and Nef epitope peptides stimulated a separate culture.

Libraries were prepared by immunoSEQ multiplex PCR; TCRdb keeps only in-frame clonotypes and omits some of them. Counted here are roughly 3,000 clones, approximately 69% occurring once; the ten biggest clones make up 40% to 45%. The V gene's germline CDR1 is LNHNV and CDR2 YYDKDF (reference sequence). V lost 8 bases to trimming and J lost 6 bases, with 14 bases between them. CDR3 size: 12 residues. A word on this clone: The antigen is not known.

The origin of this receptor is a male donor with HIV. Sequencing used cultured CD8+ T cells derived from PBMCs. This chain uses TRBV15 with TRBJ2-7; TRBD1 might be the D (5 bases). CDR3 nucleotides: TGTGCCACCGGATTTGGGGCGGCCGAGCAGTACTTC. Translation gives CATGFGAAEQYF.